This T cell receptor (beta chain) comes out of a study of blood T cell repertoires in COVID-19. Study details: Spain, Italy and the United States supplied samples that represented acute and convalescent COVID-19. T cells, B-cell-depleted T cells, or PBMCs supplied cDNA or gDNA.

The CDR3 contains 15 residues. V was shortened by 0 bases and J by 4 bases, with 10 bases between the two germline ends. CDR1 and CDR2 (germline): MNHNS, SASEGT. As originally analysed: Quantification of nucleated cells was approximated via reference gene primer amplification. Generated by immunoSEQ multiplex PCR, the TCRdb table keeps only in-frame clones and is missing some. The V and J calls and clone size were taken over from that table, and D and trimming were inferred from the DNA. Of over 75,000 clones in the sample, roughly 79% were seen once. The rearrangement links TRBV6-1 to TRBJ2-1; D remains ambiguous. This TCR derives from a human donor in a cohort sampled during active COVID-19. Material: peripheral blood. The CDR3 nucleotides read TGTGCCAGCAGTGAAGCGCTCGAACAGTACAATGAGCAGTTCTTC. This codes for CASSEALEQYNEQFF.